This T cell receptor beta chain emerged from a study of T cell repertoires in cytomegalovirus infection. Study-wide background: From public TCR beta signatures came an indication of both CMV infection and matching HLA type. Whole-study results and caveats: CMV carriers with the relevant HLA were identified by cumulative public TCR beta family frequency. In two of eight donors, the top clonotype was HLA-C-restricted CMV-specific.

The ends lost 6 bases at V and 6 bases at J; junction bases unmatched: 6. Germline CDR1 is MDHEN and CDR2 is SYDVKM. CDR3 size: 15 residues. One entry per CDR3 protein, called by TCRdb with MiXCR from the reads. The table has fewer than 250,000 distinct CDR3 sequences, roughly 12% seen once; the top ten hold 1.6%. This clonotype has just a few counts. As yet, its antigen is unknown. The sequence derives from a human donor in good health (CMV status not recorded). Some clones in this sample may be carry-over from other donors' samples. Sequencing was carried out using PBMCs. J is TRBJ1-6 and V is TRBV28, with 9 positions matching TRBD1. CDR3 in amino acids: CASRPQGAGNSPLHF. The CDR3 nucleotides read TGTGCCAGCAGGCCACAGGGGGCCGGTAATTCACCCCTCCACTTT.